These T cell receptor beta chains were read from a single sample in a study of blood T cell repertoires in COVID-19. TCRdb's table, derived via immunoSEQ multiplex PCR, lists solely in-frame clones and lacks some. Among 140,000 to 150,000 clones listed, 65% to 80% were seen once. The specimen sequenced was peripheral blood. The source of these receptors is a woman aged 55-69 years with acute or convalescent COVID-19. Both conserved end residues are part of each CDR3. A D gene is named only where the DNA matches it firmly. Clone size is not always given. Where it is, it says once, few, many or a class for expanded clones.

cdr3_nt cdr3_aa v_call cdr3_length clone_size j_call d_call
TGTGCCAGCAGCCCCCTGGGGGGGTTCTCTGGCTACACCTTC CASSPLGGFSGYTF TRBV6-6 14 - TRBJ1-2 -
TGTGCCAGCAGCCGCGGACTAGCGGGAGGAGGGACGCAGTATTTT CASSRGLAGGGTQYF TRBV6-2/TRBV6-3 15 - TRBJ2-3 TRBD2
TGTGCCTGGAGTGTAGTCCGCGGGTGGTTCCCCATGTCTGAAGCTTTCTTT CAWSVVRGWFPMSEAFF TRBV30 17 - TRBJ1-1 -
TGTGCCAGCAGCCCGGGATCCTCAGCCTACAATGAGCAGTTCTTC CASSPGSSAYNEQFF TRBV7-9 15 - TRBJ2-1 -
TGTGCCAGCAGCGTACCCGGGACCCAGGGGTATGGCTACACCTTC CASSVPGTQGYGYTF TRBV14 15 - TRBJ1-2 -
TGTGCCAGCTCACCATGGGGCAGAATTGGGAATGAGCAGTTCTTC CASSPWGRIGNEQFF TRBV18 15 few TRBJ2-1 -
TGTGCCAGTAAGTCGGCGGGAGTCGGGGAGACCCAGTACTTC CASKSAGVGETQYF TRBV19 14 once TRBJ2-5 TRBD2
TGTGCCAGCAGTGAAACAGGTGGTAATGAAAAACTGTTTTTT CASSETGGNEKLFF TRBV25-1 14 - TRBJ1-4 -
TGTGCCGGGGGATTTGAGACAGGGAACACTGAAGCTTTCTTT CAGGFETGNTEAFF TRBV30 14 once TRBJ1-1 -
TGTGCCAGTAGCGAAGGGGGAGTGCAGTACTTC CASSEGGVQYF TRBV19 11 once TRBJ2-7 -
TGTGCCAGCAGCCACCGGGACAGGGTCTCCTACGAGCAGTACTTC CASSHRDRVSYEQYF TRBV6-6 15 - TRBJ2-7 TRBD1
TGCGCCAGCAGCCCCAGACAGGGAGAGCAGTTCTTC CASSPRQGEQFF TRBV10-1 12 - TRBJ2-1 TRBD1
TGCGCCAGCAGCCCAAGGACTAGCGGGAGAGGGGAGACCCAGTACTTC CASSPRTSGRGETQYF TRBV5-1 16 - TRBJ2-5 TRBD2
TGTGCCAGCAGCCAAGATTTTTCAGGGTTCTATGGCTACACCTTC CASSQDFSGFYGYTF TRBV3-1/TRBV3-2 15 few TRBJ1-2 -
TGTGCCACCAGCAGGGCTCCCCCTCTAACAGGGACTGGAAACACCATATATTTT CATSRAPPLTGTGNTIYF TRBV15 18 few TRBJ1-3 -
TGTGCCAGCAGCACGCATGGCGGGAATTCACCCCTCCACTTT CASSTHGGNSPLHF TRBV14 14 once TRBJ1-6 -
TGTGCCAGCAGTAACGGGATATTAACCGGGGAGCTGTTTTTT CASSNGILTGELFF TRBV6-5 14 - TRBJ2-2 -
TGTGCCAGCAGCCGTTCCGGGGTCCTTAATGAAAAACTGTTTTTT CASSRSGVLNEKLFF TRBV27 15 - TRBJ1-4 -
TGTGCCAGCAGCCCTCCACCCCCAGGGAACTATGGCTACACCTTC CASSPPPPGNYGYTF TRBV7-8 15 - TRBJ1-2 -
TGCGCCAGCAGCTCCCAAAGCGGCCCAGCTAGGTGGAAGTACTTC CASSSQSGPARWKYF TRBV5-1 15 few TRBJ2-7 -
TGCGCCAGCAGCTCCAAACGGGGGACAGCCTTATCTGGGGCCAACGTCCTGACTTTC CASSSKRGTALSGANVLTF TRBV5-1 19 few TRBJ2-6 -
TGTGCCACCTCGGGGGGGCAAAACTACAATGAGCAGTTCTTC CATSGGQNYNEQFF TRBV19 14 once TRBJ2-1 TRBD2
TGTGCCAGCAGTGTAGCGGGAGGGCCAGATACGCAGTATTTT CASSVAGGPDTQYF TRBV6-1 14 few TRBJ2-3 TRBD2
TGTGCCAGCAGATCGACAGGGAGCTATGGCTACACCTTC CASRSTGSYGYTF TRBV27 13 - TRBJ1-2 TRBD1
TGTGCCAGCAGTTGGACTAGCGGGTACGAGCAGTACTTC CASSWTSGYEQYF TRBV27 13 - TRBJ2-7 TRBD2
TGCGCCAGCAGCCAAGTCGTGGGTTCTTACAGAAACACTGAAGCTTTCTTT CASSQVVGSYRNTEAFF TRBV4-1 17 few TRBJ1-1 -